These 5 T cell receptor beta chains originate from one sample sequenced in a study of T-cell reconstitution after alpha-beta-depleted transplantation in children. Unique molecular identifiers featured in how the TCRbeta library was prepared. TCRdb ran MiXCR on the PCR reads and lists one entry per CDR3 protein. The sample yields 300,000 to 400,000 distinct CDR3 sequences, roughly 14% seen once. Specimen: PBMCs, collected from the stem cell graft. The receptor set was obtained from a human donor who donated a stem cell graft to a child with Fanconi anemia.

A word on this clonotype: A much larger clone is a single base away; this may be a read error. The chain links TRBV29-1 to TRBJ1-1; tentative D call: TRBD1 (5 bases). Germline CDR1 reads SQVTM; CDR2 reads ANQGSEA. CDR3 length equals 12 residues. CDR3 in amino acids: CSISAQGTEPFF. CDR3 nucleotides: TGCAGCATCTCGGCTCAGGGCACTGAACCTTTCTTT.

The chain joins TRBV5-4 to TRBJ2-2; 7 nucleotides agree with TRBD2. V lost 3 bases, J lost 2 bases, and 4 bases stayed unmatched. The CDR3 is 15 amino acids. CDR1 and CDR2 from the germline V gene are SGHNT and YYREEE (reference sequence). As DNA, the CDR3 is TGTGCCAGCAGCTGGGCTAGCGGTAACACCGGGGAGCTGTTTTTT. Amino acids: CASSWASGNTGELFF.

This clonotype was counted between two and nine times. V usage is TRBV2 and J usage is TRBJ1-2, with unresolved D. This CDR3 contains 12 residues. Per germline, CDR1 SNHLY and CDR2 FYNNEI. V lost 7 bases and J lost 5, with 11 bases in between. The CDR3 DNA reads TGTGCCAGCACATCCTACCCTTATGGCTACACCTTC. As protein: CASTSYPYGYTF.

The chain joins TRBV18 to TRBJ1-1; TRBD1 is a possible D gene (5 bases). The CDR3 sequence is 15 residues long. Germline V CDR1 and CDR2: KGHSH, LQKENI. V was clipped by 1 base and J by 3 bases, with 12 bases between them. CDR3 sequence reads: CASSPLGAGDTEAFF. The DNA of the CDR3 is TGTGCCAGCTCACCACTTGGGGCTGGGGACACTGAAGCTTTCTTT.

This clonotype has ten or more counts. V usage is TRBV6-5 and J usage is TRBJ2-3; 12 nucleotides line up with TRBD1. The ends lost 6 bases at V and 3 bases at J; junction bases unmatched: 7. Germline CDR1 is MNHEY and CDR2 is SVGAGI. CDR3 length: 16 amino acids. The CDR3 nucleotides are TGTGCCAGCAGCTACGCGGGACAGGGGGCAACAGATACGCAGTATTTT. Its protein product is CASSYAGQGATDTQYF.